A single T cell receptor beta chain is shown here with its context. Its target is not known. Expressed TCRB transcripts were sequenced after all isolated RNA was converted to cDNA. Using immunoSEQ multiplex PCR, the repertoire was profiled, and TCRdb retains in-frame clones only, with some absent. This table holds around 650,000 clones, roughly 12% found once. The sample belongs to a study of beta chain features in type 1 diabetes. Study outcomes and limitations: Naive, central memory and regulatory TCRB repertoires appeared more similar among patients than healthy donors. TCRB CDR3 length was moderately but significantly reduced in all four CD4+ subsets of Type 1 diabetes patients.

CD45RO/CCR7/CD25/CD127/CD95/CD27 staining was used to isolate CD4+ naive, central memory, regulatory and stem cell-like memory cells by sorting. This TCR was recovered from a man aged 25-40 years with type 1 diabetes. Material: naive CD4+ T cells from blood.

CDR3: CASSQRIALSGATQYF. The CDR3 DNA sequence: TGCGCCAGCAGCCAACGGATAGCGCTTTCCGGGGCTACGCAGTATTTT. The gene calls are TRBV4-3 and TRBJ2-3; D may correspond to TRBD1 or TRBD2 (5 bases each). The ends were cut back, 2 bases at V and 8 bases at J, with 20 bases in the middle. Germline V CDR1 and CDR2: LGHNA, YSLEER. This CDR3 spans 16 amino acids.